One and the same sample provided the 23 T cell receptor beta chains below, sequenced in a study of identical twins (dated by TCRdb to 2016 to 2017). Receptors were amplified or captured by 5' RACE. TCRdb names Illumina HiSeq 2000 as the instrument used. TCRdb reanalyzed the raw reads on its own, using fastp at Q25 for trimming and MiXCR for clone calling, and kept in-frame beta chains. When rows share a CDR3 protein, they turn into one entry using the most common DNA and genes. This sample is represented by around 230,000 distinct CDR3 sequences; roughly a tenth of them were singletons. The ten largest clones take up 5% to 6% of the sample. Sequenced input: memory (CD45RO+) T cells sorted from blood. The cell subset or site label, read with the paper, signifies: CD45RO+ enriched T cells. The receptors stem from a woman aged 18-30 years in good health.

This clonotype was counted at least ten times. The chain has TRBV20-1 and TRBJ2-5; D ambiguous. Deletions cut 6 bases from V and 5 bases from J, with 13 bases between. The CDR3 contains 12 residues. The germline V gene encodes CDR1 DFQATT and CDR2 SNEGSKA (reference sequence). The CDR3 protein is CSAAPVRETQYF. The CDR3 DNA reads as TGCAGTGCGGCTCCGGTGCGGGAGACCCAGTACTTC.

This clonotype was detected once. The CDR3 region has the DNA TGTGCCATTCGGGGCAGGGGGAAAGGAGATACGCAGTATTTT. Residues: CAIRGRGKGDTQYF. The J gene is TRBJ2-3, the V gene TRBV6-1; 7 nucleotides agree with TRBD1. The CDR3 runs 14 residues. Trimming removed 10 bases from V and 5 bases from J; junction bases left unmatched: 12. CDR1 and CDR2 from the germline V gene are MNHNS and SASEGT.

In this sample, this clonotype turned up a few times. V and J are TRBV25-1 and TRBJ2-1, with D maybe TRBD1 (6 bases). The V and J ends lost 1 base and 5 bases respectively, with 15 bases between them. Germline assignment: CDR1 MGHDK and CDR2 SYGVNS. This CDR3 region has 16 residues. The CDR3 nucleotides read TGTGCCAGCAGTGAATCCCCAGGGGTGAGTGACAATGAGCAGTTCTTC. As protein: CASSESPGVSDNEQFF.

This clonotype has at least ten counts. This chain uses TRBV27 with TRBJ2-4; the D call may be TRBD1 or TRBD2 (6 bases each). V lost 6 bases, J lost 1 base, and 13 bases lay in between. Germline V gives CDR1 MNHEY, CDR2 SMNVEV (reference sequence). This CDR3 contains 15 residues. CDR3 bases: TGTGCCAGCAGACGACAAGGGGGGGCCAAAAACATTCAGTACTTC. Protein product: CASRRQGGAKNIQYF.

This clonotype was counted a single time. The gene calls are TRBV20-1 and TRBJ2-5; D is perhaps TRBD2 (6 bases). Germline V gene sequence: CDR1 DFQATT, CDR2 SNEGSKA (reference sequence). Deletions cut 3 bases from V and 3 bases from J, with 14 bases between. This CDR3 region has 14 residues. The CDR3 loop is CSASSMRGEETQYF. The CDR3 nucleotides are TGCAGTGCTAGTTCTATGCGGGGAGAAGAGACCCAGTACTTC.

Many counts were recorded for this clonotype. The chain is built from TRBV3-1 and TRBJ2-7; possibly TRBD1 or TRBD2 for D (5 bases each). The CDR3 runs to 16 residues. Trimming cost V 1 base and J 0 bases, with 13 bases left between them. From germline, CDR1 is LGHDT and CDR2 YNNKEL (reference sequence). The DNA for the CDR3 is TGTGCCAGCAGCCAAGCTCCCGGGGCGCCCTCCTACGAGCAGTACTTC. This codes for CASSQAPGAPSYEQYF.

V is TRBV3-1 and J is TRBJ1-4; 8 bases map to TRBD1. V shed 0 bases, J shed 0 bases, and the junction held 18 bases outside the gene matches. The CDR3 covers 22 residues. Germline values: CDR1 LGHDT, CDR2 YNNKEL (reference sequence). CDR3 loop: CASSQERGQGARDPSTNEKLFF. For the CDR3, the DNA is TGTGCCAGCAGCCAAGAACGCGGACAGGGAGCCCGCGACCCCTCAACTAATGAAAAACTGTTTTTT.

This clonotype was seen more than once but under ten times. The chain employs TRBV7-8 and TRBJ1-1; D call uncertain. The CDR3 spans 15 residues. Looked up from germline, CDR1 is SGHVS and CDR2 is FQNEAQ. The ends were cut back, 5 bases at V and 3 bases at J, with 16 bases in the middle. The CDR3 here is CASSPRAGSDTEAFF. As DNA, the CDR3 is TGTGCCAGCAGCCCAAGGGCGGGATCGGACACTGAAGCTTTCTTT.

The chain recombines TRBV10-3 with TRBJ1-2, with 11 bases fitting TRBD1. Germline CDR1 ENHRY, CDR2 SYGVKD. This CDR3 contains 13 residues. With 6 bases clipped from V and 6 bases from J, the junction kept 3 bases outside the gene matches. CDR3 amino acids: CAISGTGGHGYTF. The CDR3 bases are TGTGCCATCAGCGGGACAGGGGGTCATGGCTACACCTTC.

This clonotype has just a few counts. The chain is built from TRBV20-1 and TRBJ2-1, with D possibly matching TRBD1 (5 bases). V was clipped by 1 base and J by 3 bases, with 13 bases between them. CDR1 DFQATT and CDR2 SNEGSKA come from the germline V gene (reference sequence). The CDR3 covers 15 residues. Here the CDR3 DNA reads TGCAGTGCTAGAGGGGTCTGGGGCGGCTACAATGAGCAGTTCTTC. It encodes CSARGVWGGYNEQFF.

The CDR3 reads CASSAGTGVEKLFF. The CDR3 DNA reads TGCGCCAGCAGCGCCGGGACAGGGGTAGAAAAACTGTTTTTT. The gene calls are TRBV5-1 and TRBJ1-4; 10 bases match TRBD1. This CDR3 contains 14 residues. Germline CDR1 reads SGHRS; CDR2 reads YFSETQ. V gave up 4 bases and J gave up 8 bases; unmatched junction bases: 5. Variable domain in full (rest from reference TRBV5-1 and TRBJ1-4): KAGVTQTPRYLIKTRGQQVTLSCSPISGHRSVSWYQQTPGQGLQFLFEYFSETQRNKGNFPGRFSGRQFSNSRSEMNVSTLELGDSALYLCASSAGTGVEKLFFGSGTQLSVL.

The chain carries TRBV6-5 and TRBJ1-6; D gene ambiguous. V lost 0 bases and J 10 bases, leaving 13 bases between the germline ends. This CDR3 is built from 15 residues. Germline CDR1 and CDR2: MNHEY and SVGAGI. Here the CDR3 DNA reads TGTGCCAGCAGTTACTCCGGATTAAGAGGATCACCCCTCCACTTT. It encodes CASSYSGLRGSPLHF.

The J gene is TRBJ1-4, the V gene TRBV6-1; D uncertain. CDR1 and CDR2 from the germline V gene are MNHNS and SASEGT. V gave up 6 bases and J gave up 7 bases, with 9 bases separating them. This CDR3 region has 12 residues. The CDR3 is CASRRHGEKLFF. The CDR3 region has the DNA TGTGCCAGCAGAAGACATGGTGAAAAACTGTTTTTT.

This clonotype was counted many times. The chain employs TRBV5-1 and TRBJ2-2; 9 nucleotides line up with TRBD1. V dropped 1 base and J dropped 3; count of bases not matched to a gene: 1. The CDR3 consists of 15 residues. Germline CDR1 reads SGHRS; CDR2 reads YFSETQ. The CDR3 nucleotides are TGCGCCAGCAGCTTGACAGGGGGCTACACCGGGGAGCTGTTTTTT. Translation gives CASSLTGGYTGELFF.

A note on this clonotype: Germline and junction disagree at one end, which may indicate a read error. The J gene is TRBJ2-1, the V gene TRBV20-1; tentatively, D is TRBD2 (5 bases). The CDR3 spans 14 residues. Germline lookup yields CDR1 DFQATT and CDR2 SNEGSKA (reference sequence). CDR3 residues: CSAPRAGSNNEQFF. CDR3 DNA sequence: TGCAGTGCTCCCCGGGCGGGCTCCAACAATGAGCAGTTCTTC.

This clonotype appeared many times. V and J are TRBV2 and TRBJ1-1; tentative D call: TRBD1 (5 bases). V was trimmed by 4 bases and J by 1 base, leaving 7 bases between them. Germline loops: CDR1 SNHLY, CDR2 FYNNEI. CDR3 size: 13 residues. CDR3 sequence reads: CASSVDTNTEAFF. CDR3 bases: TGTGCCAGCAGTGTGGACACGAACACTGAAGCTTTCTTT.

This clonotype was counted ten times or more. V usage is TRBV7-9 and J usage is TRBJ1-3; D is undetermined. CDR3 length: 16 residues. V lost 5 bases, J lost 1 base, and 15 bases lay in between. Germline V gene data show CDR1 as SEHNR and CDR2 as FQNEAQ (reference sequence). This chain's CDR3 is CASSPWTGGSGNTIYF. The CDR3 region has the DNA TGTGCCAGCAGCCCCTGGACTGGCGGGTCTGGAAACACCATATATTTT.

The genes are TRBV6-5 and TRBJ2-1; 10 bases agree with TRBD2. CDR1 MNHEY and CDR2 SVGAGI come from the germline V gene. The CDR3 runs 16 residues. The V and J ends lost 3 bases and 8 bases, in that order; junction bases with no gene match: 10. In DNA, the CDR3 is TGTGCCAGCAGTTATAGCGGGAGGCATCCCACCCATGAGCAGTTCTTC. Translated, it gives CASSYSGRHPTHEQFF.

This clonotype was counted between two and nine times. The chain recombines TRBV12-3 or TRBV12-4 with TRBJ2-7, with 8 bases matching TRBD1. The CDR3 length is 13 residues. The J segment lost 6 bases and the V segment lost 6 bases, leaving 7 bases of the junction unmatched. In nucleotides, the CDR3 is TGTGCCAGCAGACCCGGACAGGGCGGCGAGCAGTACTTC. It translates to CASRPGQGGEQYF.

V and J are TRBV20-1 and TRBJ2-7; tentatively, D is TRBD1 (6 bases). The V end was cut by 4 bases, the J end by 3 bases, with 13 bases between. This CDR3 contains 13 residues. The germline V gene has CDR1 DFQATT and CDR2 SNEGSKA (reference sequence). This CDR3 is CSATQGTLYEQYF. The CDR3 DNA reads as TGCAGTGCTACTCAGGGGACCCTCTACGAGCAGTACTTC.

This clonotype was detected only a few times. This sequence joins TRBV2 and TRBJ2-4, with D maybe TRBD1 (6 bases). In germline, CDR1 is SNHLY, CDR2 FYNNEI. V lost 5 bases, J lost 1 base, and 15 bases lay in between. The CDR3 is 16 residues long. The CDR3 DNA reads as TGTGCCAGCAGTCTCAGGGGCCTGGGGGCCAAAAACATTCAGTACTTC. This translates into CASSLRGLGAKNIQYF.

The V call is TRBV10-1, the J call TRBJ2-1; possibly TRBD1 for D (6 bases). Germline V gene lookup returns CDR1 WNHNN and CDR2 SYGVQD (reference sequence). V was trimmed by 0 bases and J by 4 bases, leaving 10 bases between them. This CDR3 is 15 amino acids long. The CDR3 loop is CASSESYQGYNEQFF. The CDR3, as DNA: TGCGCCAGCAGTGAGTCGTACCAGGGGTACAATGAGCAGTTCTTC.

The rearrangement joins TRBV28 to TRBJ2-7, with TRBD2 identical over 14 bases. Trimming at V came to 4 bases and at J to 7 bases, leaving 9 bases not matched to a gene. Germline loops: CDR1 MDHEN, CDR2 SYDVKM. The CDR3 extends over 16 amino acids. DNA for the CDR3: TGTGCCAGCAGTTCTAGACTAGCGGGAGGGCCGGGAGAGCAGTACTTC. This encodes CASSSRLAGGPGEQYF.